Each of the 11 T cell receptor beta chains below was sequenced from the same sample in a study of PD-L1 blockade in urothelial cancer. Time point here: pretreatment peripheral blood. The method was immunoSEQ multiplex PCR; TCRdb's version includes in-frame clones alone and lacks a portion of them. The repertoire holds about 63,000 clones, roughly 81% seen once, with around 6% in the top ten. Sequenced material: PBMCs, taken around atezolizumab (anti-PD-L1) treatment. These receptors originate from a man in his 70s with urothelial cancer.

This sequence joins TRBV27 and TRBJ1-1; no firm D call. Germline V gives CDR1 MNHEY, CDR2 SMNVEV (reference sequence). V was pared by 4 bases and J by 1 base, with 10 bases between. The CDR3 runs to 14 residues. The CDR3 nucleotides are TGTGCCAGCAGTTCACAGATTCAGAACACTGAAGCTTTCTTT. The encoded protein is CASSSQIQNTEAFF.

CDR3 region: CASSFFAGNTEAFF. Here the CDR3 DNA reads TGTGCCAGCAGTTTTTTCGCAGGGAATACTGAAGCTTTCTTT. The gene calls are TRBV27 and TRBJ1-1; weak D call: TRBD1 (5 bases). Trimming took 3 bases from V and 5 from J, leaving 13 bases between them. The CDR3 is 14 residues long. CDR1 is MNHEY, CDR2 SMNVEV, per germline (reference sequence).

V is TRBV5-8 and J is TRBJ1-1; D ambiguous. The germline gives CDR1 SGHTS, CDR2 YDEGEE. V shed 6 bases and J shed 5 bases, with 14 bases lying between them. The CDR3 totals 13 residues. The CDR3 DNA reads as TGTGCCAGCAACATGGCCGGAGGGACTGAAGCTTTCTTT. It specifies CASNMAGGTEAFF.

Only one count was recorded for this clone. The gene calls are TRBV7-3 and TRBJ2-1; 9 bases map to TRBD1. CDR1 and CDR2 (germline): SGHTA, FQGTGA. V lost 5 bases to trimming and J lost 5 bases; unmatched junction nucleotides: 7. The CDR3 spans 15 residues. CDR3 in amino acids: CASSLGQGFNNEQFF. The DNA of the CDR3 is TGTGCCAGCAGCCTGGGACAGGGTTTTAACAATGAGCAGTTCTTC.

This clone was recorded a few times. The J gene is TRBJ2-6, the V gene TRBV11-3; D is possibly TRBD1 (5 bases). This CDR3 is built from 15 residues. The V gene's germline CDR1 is SGHNT and CDR2 YENEEA. V shed 1 base and J shed 2 bases, with 6 bases lying between them. DNA for the CDR3: TGTGCCAGCAGCTTAGCAGGGACTGGGGCCAACGTCCTGACTTTC. The encoded protein is CASSLAGTGANVLTF.

The chain employs TRBV19 and TRBJ2-6; D is possibly TRBD1 (5 bases). This CDR3 has 16 residues. Trimming took 8 bases from V and 0 from J, leaving 14 bases between them. Germline V gene sequence: CDR1 LNHDA, CDR2 SQIVND (reference sequence). The CDR3 bases are TGTGCCAGTCGGACAAGGGGAAGCTCTGGGGCCAACGTCCTGACTTTC. It encodes CASRTRGSSGANVLTF.

This clone has just one count. The gene calls are TRBV5-4 and TRBJ2-5, with 11 bases identical to TRBD1. The CDR3 has 15 residues. Germline V gene sequence: CDR1 SGHNT, CDR2 YYREEE (reference sequence). J was trimmed by 4 bases and V by 4 bases; bases with no gene match: 6. The CDR3 is CASSQAGTGGETQYF. CDR3 coding DNA: TGTGCCAGCAGCCAGGCCGGGACAGGGGGAGAGACCCAGTACTTC.

The chain recombines TRBV9 with TRBJ2-1; TRBD1 matches 9 bases. With 2 bases clipped from V and 7 bases from J, the junction kept 10 bases outside the gene matches. Germline CDR1 is SGDLS and CDR2 is YYNGEE. This CDR3 has 16 residues. The CDR3 DNA is TGTGCCAGCAGCGTTACAGGGGGCGCGATAGTTAATGAGCAGTTCTTC. This encodes CASSVTGGAIVNEQFF.

The J gene is TRBJ2-1, the V gene TRBV7-2; 8 bases line up with TRBD2. In germline, CDR1 is SGHTA, CDR2 FQGNSA. The length of the CDR3 is 13 residues. The V and J ends lost 5 bases and 15 bases, in that order; junction bases with no gene match: 12. DNA for the CDR3: TGTGCCAGCAGCCGCAATAGCGGGATGGAAGGGTTCTTC. Its translation is CASSRNSGMEGFF.

This chain connects TRBV7-9 to TRBJ2-7; D ambiguous. V was shortened by 6 bases and J by 1 base, with 16 bases between the two germline ends. Germline CDR1 SEHNR, CDR2 FQNEAQ (reference sequence). The CDR3 is 15 amino acids. The CDR3 nucleotides are TGTGCCAGCAGTTTAACGCCATTCAGTTCCTACGAGCAGTACTTC. This gives the protein CASSLTPFSSYEQYF.

This chain uses TRBV19 with TRBJ2-1, with 8 nucleotides matching TRBD2. Germline trimming cut 9 bases from V and 0 bases from J; bases unmatched to any gene: 10. Per the germline V gene, CDR1 is LNHDA and CDR2 is SQIVND (reference sequence). CDR3 length equals 16 residues. Written as DNA, the CDR3 is TGTGCCAGCGGGAGGGGAGGGGGTTACTCCTACAATGAGCAGTTCTTC. Translation gives CASGRGGGYSYNEQFF.